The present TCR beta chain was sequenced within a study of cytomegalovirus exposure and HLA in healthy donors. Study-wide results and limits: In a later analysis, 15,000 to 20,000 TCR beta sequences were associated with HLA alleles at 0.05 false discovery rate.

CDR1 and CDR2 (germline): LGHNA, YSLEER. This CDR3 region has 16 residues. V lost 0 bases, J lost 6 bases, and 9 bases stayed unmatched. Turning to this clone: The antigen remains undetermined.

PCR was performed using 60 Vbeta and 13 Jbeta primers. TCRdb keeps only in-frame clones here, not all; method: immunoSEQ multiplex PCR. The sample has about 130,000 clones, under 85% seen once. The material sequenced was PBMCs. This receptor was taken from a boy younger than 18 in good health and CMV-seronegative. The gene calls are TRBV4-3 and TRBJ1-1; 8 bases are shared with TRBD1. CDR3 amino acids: CASSQELDRGLPEAFF. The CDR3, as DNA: TGCGCCAGCAGCCAAGAACTCGACAGGGGATTACCTGAAGCTTTCTTT.